The present T cell receptor beta chain was sequenced within a study of regulatory T cells after allogeneic stem cell transplantation (dated by TCRdb to the late 2010s). Regarding the research as a whole: Patients were grouped by whether acute graft-versus-host disease developed within 100 days after stem cell transplantation. Fluorescence-activated cell sorting was used to isolate CD4+CD25+CD127- regulatory T cells from patient PBMCs. Conventional CD4+ T cells defined as CD4+CD25+/-CD127+ were also sorted and TCR-sequenced for comparison in the study. Between patients who did and did not develop acute graft-versus-host disease, the study compared the regulatory T-cell TCR repertoire following allogeneic stem cell transplantation.

A few counts support this clonotype. It lacks a known antigen. The CDR3 does not end in the conserved phenylalanine or tryptophan, so this is likely a read error. The study at large found these results: Diversity of the conventional CD4+ T-cell repertoire was not significantly different between patients with graft-versus-host disease and patients without graft-versus-host disease. Because the patient sample size was small, the findings needed validation in a larger cohort. Top 10 regulatory T-cell clones occupied a significantly larger repertoire share in non-GvHD patients, suggesting expansion of presumably allo-specific protective clones. No regulatory T-cell clones were found to be shared by all patients, and no significant correlation was observed between sorted cell numbers and the inverse Simpson index. Compared with patients who had graft-versus-host disease, patients without the disease had a regulatory T-cell TCR repertoire that was more focused and less diverse.

The CDR3 comprises 16 residues, both ends counted. Only the CDR3 DNA is retained, 48 bases long and in frame from the first base. As encoded in the germline V gene, CDR1 is MGHRA while CDR2 is YSYEKL. This specimen's time point label, per the study, means: 30 days after allogeneic hematopoietic stem cell transplantation. At 30 days after allogeneic hematopoietic stem cell transplantation, peripheral blood mononuclear cells were collected from the patients. Sequencing was carried out with an Illumina MiSeq. After the RNA was reverse transcribed with the SMARTer RACE cDNA Amplification kit, the TCR beta CDR3 region was amplified. RNA from sorted cells was extracted with the RNeasy Mini Kit. Illumina paired-end sequencing was used to sequence the TCR beta amplicons. Concerning the study's data processing: TCR repertoire analysis used MiXCR, VDJtools and the tcR R package. The inverse Simpson index served to quantify diversity, and clones were sorted into rare, small, medium or expanded bins based on their proportion of the repertoire. TCRdb passed the public sequencing reads through fastp at Q25 and MiXCR, retaining productive beta sequences. Rows with a matching CDR3 protein are joined into one entry that keeps the most common DNA and genes. These V and J calls rely on TCRdb rather than the paper's analysis. The sample has 350 to 500 distinct CDR3 sequences on record, about 20% of them singletons. Under 20% of the sample is taken by the ten largest.

The starting material was sorted CD4+ T cells from blood (whether regulatory or conventional is not recorded), obtained 30 days after allogeneic stem cell transplant. This TCR was recovered from a human patient who had an allogeneic stem cell transplant, so the T cells may come from the graft donor. This chain joins TRBV4-1 to TRBJ1-3; the D gene is possibly TRBD1, with 6 bases matching. The base sequence is TGCGCCAGCAGCCCCGGGGGGGCCGACTCTGAAAACACCATATATTCT. This sequence encodes CASSPGGADSENTIYS.